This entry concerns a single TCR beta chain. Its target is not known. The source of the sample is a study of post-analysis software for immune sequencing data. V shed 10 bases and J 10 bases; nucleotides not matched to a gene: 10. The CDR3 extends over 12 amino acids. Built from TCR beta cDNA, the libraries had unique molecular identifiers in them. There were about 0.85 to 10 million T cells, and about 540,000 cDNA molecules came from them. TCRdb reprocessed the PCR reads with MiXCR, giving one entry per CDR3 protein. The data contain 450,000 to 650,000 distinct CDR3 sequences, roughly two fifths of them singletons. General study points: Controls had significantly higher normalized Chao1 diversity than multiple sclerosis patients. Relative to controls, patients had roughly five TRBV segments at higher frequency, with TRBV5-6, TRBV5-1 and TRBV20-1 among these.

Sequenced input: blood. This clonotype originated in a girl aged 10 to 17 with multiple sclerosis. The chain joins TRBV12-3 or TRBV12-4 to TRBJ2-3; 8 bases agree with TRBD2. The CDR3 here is CATLWAGGAQYF. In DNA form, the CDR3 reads TGTGCCACCCTGTGGGCGGGAGGTGCGCAGTATTTT.